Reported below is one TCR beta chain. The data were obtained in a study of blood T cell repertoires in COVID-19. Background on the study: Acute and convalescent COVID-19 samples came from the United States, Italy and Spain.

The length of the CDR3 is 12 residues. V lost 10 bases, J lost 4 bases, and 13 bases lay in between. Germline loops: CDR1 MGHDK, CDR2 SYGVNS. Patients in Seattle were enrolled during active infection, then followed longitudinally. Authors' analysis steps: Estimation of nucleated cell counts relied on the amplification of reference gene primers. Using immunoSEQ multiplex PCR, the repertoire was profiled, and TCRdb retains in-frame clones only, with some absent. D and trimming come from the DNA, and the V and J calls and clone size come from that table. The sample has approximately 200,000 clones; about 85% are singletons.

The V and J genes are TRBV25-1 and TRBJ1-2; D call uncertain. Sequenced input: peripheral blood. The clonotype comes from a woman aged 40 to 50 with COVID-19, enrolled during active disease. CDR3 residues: CATMDGLYGYTF. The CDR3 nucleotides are TGTGCCACCATGGACGGACTCTATGGCTACACCTTC.